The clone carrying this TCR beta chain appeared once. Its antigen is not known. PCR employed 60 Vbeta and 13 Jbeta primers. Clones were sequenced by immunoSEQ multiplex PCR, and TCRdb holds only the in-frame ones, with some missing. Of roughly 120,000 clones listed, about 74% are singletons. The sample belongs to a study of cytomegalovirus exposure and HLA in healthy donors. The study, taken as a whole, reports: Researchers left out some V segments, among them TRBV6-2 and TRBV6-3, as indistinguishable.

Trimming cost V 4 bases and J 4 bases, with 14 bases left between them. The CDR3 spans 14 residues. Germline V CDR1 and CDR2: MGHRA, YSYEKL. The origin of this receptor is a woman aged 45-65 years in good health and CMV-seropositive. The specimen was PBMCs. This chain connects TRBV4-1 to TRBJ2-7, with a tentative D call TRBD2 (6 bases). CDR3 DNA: TGCGCCAGCAGCCTCAATCCGGGGGTTTACGAGCAGTACTTC. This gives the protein CASSLNPGVYEQYF.